The present T cell receptor beta chain was sequenced within a study of cytomegalovirus exposure and HLA in healthy donors. Background on the study: Of all 400 or so donors who were genotyped, roughly 81% belonged to the Caucasian-associated ancestry cluster.

Study conclusions and caveats: A later look showed TCR association rates differing by HLA locus, highest for DRB1 and lowest for HLA-C. Solely CMV serostatus was available to characterize immune exposure.

In the case of this clone: As yet, its antigen is unknown.

This PCR relied on a set of 60 Vbeta primers and 13 Jbeta primers. TCRdb's table, derived via immunoSEQ multiplex PCR, lists solely in-frame clones and lacks some. Altogether 150,000 to 200,000 clones are present, approximately 65% being singletons, with the ten largest covering around 2.9%. What was sequenced was PBMCs. The clonotype originates from a man aged 40-49 years in good health and CMV-seronegative.

DNA of the CDR3: TGCGCCAGCAGCCCAAGGGGGATCCGGGAAGTATCCTACGAGCAGTACTTC. Its translation: CASSPRGIREVSYEQYF. J is TRBJ2-7 and V is TRBV5-1, with TRBD1 as a possible D gene (6 bases). The CDR3 spans 17 residues. V was shortened by 4 bases and J by 1 base, with 21 bases between the two germline ends. CDR1 SGHRS and CDR2 YFSETQ come from the germline V gene.